The 24 T cell receptor beta chains presented below share a single source sample, sequenced in a study of blood T cell repertoires in COVID-19 (dated by TCRdb to 2019 to 2021). Library method: the immunoSEQ multiplex PCR assay. The clones in this table, taken by TCRdb from immuneACCESS, are in-frame only. Not every clone is retained; where verified, under half of the shortfall comes from an unresolved V gene, and the cause of the rest is unknown. The sample table shows 200,000 to 250,000 clones, and 80% to 90% are seen once. About 3.5% of the sample lies in the top ten. Sequencing used PBMCs or T cells enriched from blood (not recorded which). The receptors originated from a woman in her thirties who had been exposed to COVID-19.

This CDR3 reads CASSLATGPNTEAFF. The CDR3 coding sequence is TGCGCCAGCAGCTTGGCTACAGGCCCAAACACTGAAGCTTTCTTT. This rearrangement joins TRBV5-1 to TRBJ1-1; tentatively, D is TRBD1 (5 bases). V was pared by 0 bases and J by 2 bases, with 11 bases between. Germline-derived CDR1 and CDR2 are SGHRS and YFSETQ. This CDR3 is 15 amino acids long. The entire variable domain, with the rest obtained from reference TRBV5-1 and TRBJ1-1, is as follows: KAGVTQTPRYLIKTRGQQVTLSCSPISGHRSVSWYQQTPGQGLQFLFEYFSETQRNKGNFPGRFSGRQFSNSRSEMNVSTLELGDSALYLCASSLATGPNTEAFFGQGTRLTVV.

V usage is TRBV10-3 and J usage is TRBJ2-3; D could derive from TRBD1 or TRBD2 (10 bases each). The CDR3 sequence is 20 residues long. V was trimmed by 6 bases and J by 4 bases, leaving 32 bases between them. Germline CDR1 ENHRY, CDR2 SYGVKD. CDR3 bases: TGTGCCATCAGCGCAAGACAGGGGGCTAGCGGGAGAGGAAGCTCAGATACGCAGTATTTT. The encoded protein is CAISARQGASGRGSSDTQYF.

A few counts support this clone. This chain connects TRBV14 to TRBJ2-7; 11 nucleotides align to TRBD2. CDR1 is SGHDN and CDR2 is FVKESK in the germline V gene. Trimming removed 3 bases from V and 3 bases from J; junction bases left unmatched: 4. The CDR3 is 15 residues long. This CDR3 reads CASSQISGRVYEQYF. The CDR3 coding sequence is TGTGCCAGCAGCCAGATTAGCGGGAGGGTCTACGAGCAGTACTTC.

The chain carries TRBV6-6 and TRBJ2-7; 10 nucleotides match TRBD1. The germline gives CDR1 MNHNY, CDR2 SVGAGI (reference sequence). The ends lost 5 bases at V and 6 bases at J; junction bases unmatched: 10. The CDR3 is 15 residues long. The CDR3 here is CASSRNRDRGAEQYF. CDR3 coding DNA: TGTGCCAGCAGTCGAAACCGGGACAGGGGTGCCGAGCAGTACTTC.

The chain combines TRBV5-6 with TRBJ1-2; maybe TRBD1 (5 bases). This CDR3 is 15 amino acids long. CDR1 SGHDT and CDR2 YYEEEE come from the germline V gene. V was pared by 4 bases and J by 5 bases, with 18 bases between. The CDR3 DNA reads as TGTGCCAGCAGCCCTGAAAAGGGGCTAGGGTATGGCTACACCTTC. Its protein product is CASSPEKGLGYGYTF.

V usage is TRBV4-2 and J usage is TRBJ1-5; no definite D call. This CDR3 region has 13 residues. Germline V CDR1 and CDR2: LGHNA, YNFKEQ. Trimming stripped 3 bases from V and 4 bases from J, with 7 bases between. The CDR3 nucleotides read TGTGCCAGCAGCCACCGAGGGAATCAGCCCCAGCATTTT. This sequence encodes CASSHRGNQPQHF.

The chain joins TRBV2 to TRBJ2-7; 7 positions match TRBD2. CDR1 is SNHLY and CDR2 is FYNNEI in the germline V gene. Trimming cost V 7 bases and J 7 bases; bases outside gene matches: 16. This CDR3 region has 15 residues. The CDR3 DNA reads TGTGCCAGCATTGGGAGGACTAGTTCTTTTGGGGAGCAGTACTTC. Its protein is CASIGRTSSFGEQYF.

The chain combines TRBV7-9 with TRBJ2-3; 10 bases agree with TRBD2. This CDR3 has 15 residues. Germline CDR1 and CDR2: SEHNR and FQNEAQ (reference sequence). Losses at the gene ends were 2 bases for V and 4 bases for J; bases not matched to a gene: 3. The chain's CDR3 is CASSLLAGEADTQYF. In DNA form, the CDR3 reads TGTGCCAGCAGCTTACTAGCGGGAGAAGCAGATACGCAGTATTTT.

This clone was recorded once. The chain links TRBV14 to TRBJ2-5, with TRBD2 matching over 14 bases. With V trimmed by 4 bases and J by 5 bases, 9 bases remained unmatched. CDR3 length equals 17 residues. The germline V gene has CDR1 SGHDN and CDR2 FVKESK. The CDR3 here is CASSPGLAGVSEETQYF. The CDR3 bases are TGTGCCAGCAGCCCGGGACTAGCGGGAGTATCGGAGGAGACCCAGTACTTC.

This chain uses TRBV2 with TRBJ2-5, with TRBD1 identical over 9 bases. Germline loops: CDR1 SNHLY, CDR2 FYNNEI. This CDR3 contains 15 residues. Unmatched junction bases numbered 8, after V lost 5 bases and J lost 4 bases. The CDR3, as DNA: TGTGCCAGCAGTCCTCCGGGACAGGGAATAGAGACCCAGTACTTC. This gives the protein CASSPPGQGIETQYF.

The rearrangement links TRBV13 to TRBJ2-7; D is unresolved. The CDR3 has 12 amino acids. Germline V gives CDR1 PRHDT, CDR2 FYEKMQ (reference sequence). V was clipped by 5 bases and J by 0 bases, with 5 bases between them. CDR3 protein: CASSPSSYEQYF. CDR3 nucleotide sequence: TGTGCCAGCAGCCCCAGCTCCTACGAGCAGTACTTC.

The chain employs TRBV15 and TRBJ1-1; a possible D gene is TRBD1 (5 bases). From germline, CDR1 is LNHNV and CDR2 YYDKDF (reference sequence). The length of the CDR3 is 15 residues. Trimming pared 2 bases from V and 2 bases from J, leaving 12 bases between. The CDR3 loop is CATSRKAGSNTEAFF. In DNA form, the CDR3 reads TGTGCCACCAGCAGAAAAGCAGGGTCCAACACTGAAGCTTTCTTT. Full variable domain (outside the CDR3, taken from reference TRBV15 and TRBJ1-1): DAMVIQNPRYQVTQFGKPVTLSCSQTLNHNVMYWYQQKSSQAPKLLFHYYDKDFNNEADTPDNFQSRRPNTSFCFLDIRSPGLGDTAMYLCATSRKAGSNTEAFFGQGTRLTVV.

The chain uses TRBV19 and TRBJ1-2, with D possibly being TRBD1 (5 bases). The CDR3 totals 13 residues. CDR1 is LNHDA, CDR2 SQIVND, per germline (reference sequence). Trimming cost V 5 bases and J 7 bases, with 14 bases left between them. The CDR3 sequence is CASSPRGHAGYTF. CDR3 nucleotides: TGTGCCAGTAGTCCACGAGGACACGCTGGCTACACCTTC.

V is TRBV19 and J is TRBJ1-5; 8 nucleotides line up with TRBD1. Germline CDR1 LNHDA, CDR2 SQIVND (reference sequence). V was clipped by 6 bases and J by 4 bases; unmatched bases: 8. The CDR3 has 15 residues. CDR3 residues: CASSPARDRNQPQHF. CDR3 nucleotide sequence: TGTGCCAGTAGCCCGGCACGGGACAGGAATCAGCCCCAGCATTTT. Complete variable domain (other parts from reference TRBV19 and TRBJ1-5): DGGITQSPKYLFRKEGQNVTLSCEQNLNHDAMYWYRQDPGQGLRLIYYSQIVNDFQKGDIAEGYSVSREKKESFPLTVTSAQKNPTAFYLCASSPARDRNQPQHFGDGTRLSIL.

The chain links TRBV5-6 to TRBJ2-1; 9 bases map to TRBD2. V lost 5 bases and J lost 8; bases outside the gene matches: 11. The CDR3 has 15 amino acids. Germline CDR1 SGHDT, CDR2 YYEEEE. CDR3 bases: TGTGCCAGCAGGTCAGTAGCGGGAGTCGTCGATGAGCAGTTCTTC. This translates into CASRSVAGVVDEQFF. Looking up the rest from reference TRBV5-6 and TRBJ2-1 gives the full variable domain: DAGVTQSPTHLIKTRGQQVTLRCSPKSGHDTVSWYQQALGQGPQFIFQYYEEEERQRGNFPDRFSGHQFPNYSSELNVNALLLGDSALYLCASRSVAGVVDEQFFGPGTRLTVL.

V gene TRBV18 combines with J gene TRBJ1-1; 7 nucleotides agree with TRBD1. J gave up 4 bases and V 1 base, and 6 bases lay outside the gene matches. The CDR3 extends over 15 amino acids. The germline gives CDR1 KGHSH, CDR2 LQKENI. CDR3 coding DNA: TGTGCCAGCTCACCACAGCAGGGGGTAGGCACTGAAGCTTTCTTT. This encodes CASSPQQGVGTEAFF.

The chain couples TRBV3-1 (or the pseudogene TRBV3-2) to TRBJ2-5; 8 bases align to TRBD1. Germline CDR1 and CDR2: LGHDT and YNNKEL (reference sequence). The CDR3 is made up of 15 amino acids. The V gene end was trimmed by 1 base and the J gene end by 1 base; junction bases not matched to a gene: 2. Here the CDR3 DNA reads TGTGCCAGCAGCCAAGTGGACAGGGCCCAAGAGACCCAGTACTTC. This encodes CASSQVDRAQETQYF.

The chain links TRBV6-5 to TRBJ1-2; D is unclear. The germline V and J ends were trimmed by 5 bases and 2 bases, with 12 bases remaining between them. Germline V gives CDR1 MNHEY, CDR2 SVGAGI. The CDR3 contains 14 residues. The CDR3 bases are TGTGCCAGCAGTCGGCCACAGACAAACTATGGCTACACCTTC. It encodes CASSRPQTNYGYTF.

This chain links TRBV9 with TRBJ2-3; 9 bases align to TRBD2. The V segment lost 0 bases and the J segment 5 bases; nucleotides outside the gene matches: 7. Germline V CDR1 and CDR2: SGDLS, YYNGEE. This CDR3 has 16 residues. The CDR3 nucleotides read TGTGCCAGCAGCGTAGGCTTAGCGGGAGTGCAAGATACGCAGTATTTT. Translated: CASSVGLAGVQDTQYF.

The CDR3 coding sequence is TGTGCCAGCAGAGCCGACAGGGTCGGGGGTCAGCCCCAGCATTTT. Its translation is CASRADRVGGQPQHF. The chain joins TRBV2 to TRBJ1-5; the match to TRBD1 covers 7 bases. J lost 6 bases, V lost 6 bases, and 11 bases had no gene match. CDR1 SNHLY and CDR2 FYNNEI come from the germline V gene. This CDR3 comprises 15 residues.

The chain combines TRBV2 with TRBJ1-1, with D possibly TRBD1 on 5 matching bases. With 7 bases removed from V and 5 bases from J, the gap between germline ends came to 14 bases. CDR1 is SNHLY and CDR2 is FYNNEI in the germline V gene. The CDR3 loop spans 13 amino acids. The chain's CDR3 is CASNVGVLTEAFF. The CDR3 nucleotides read TGTGCCAGCAACGTAGGGGTTTTAACTGAAGCTTTCTTT.

The V call is TRBV5-1, the J call TRBJ1-1; D remains unclear. CDR3 length: 16 amino acids. CDR1 is SGHRS and CDR2 is YFSETQ in the germline V gene. Trimming pared 0 bases from V and 6 bases from J, leaving 18 bases between. CDR3 amino acids: CASSLEGGPRRPEAFF. CDR3 DNA sequence: TGCGCCAGCAGCTTGGAAGGCGGCCCACGTCGACCTGAAGCTTTCTTT.

J is TRBJ1-4 and V is TRBV15; 8 bases are shared with TRBD1. V lost 3 bases to trimming and J lost 3 bases; unmatched junction nucleotides: 3. The CDR3 length is 15 residues. Germline V gives CDR1 LNHNV, CDR2 YYDKDF (reference sequence). CDR3 amino acids: CATSRYRGSNEKLFF. The CDR3 DNA follows: TGTGCCACCAGCAGGTACAGGGGGTCTAATGAAAAACTGTTTTTT.

DNA for the CDR3: TGCGCCAGCAGCCAAGAGTCGACAGCGACCCCGTTTGGTGAAGCTTTCTTT. Translated: CASSQESTATPFGEAFF. V and J are TRBV4-1 and TRBJ1-1; a weak D match, TRBD1 (5 bases). Germline V gives CDR1 MGHRA, CDR2 YSYEKL. V shed 0 bases and J shed 7 bases, with 21 bases lying between them. CDR3 length equals 17 residues.